The present entry profiles one T cell receptor beta chain with its context. Its specificity is not known. The protocol was immunoSEQ multiplex PCR, while the TCRdb copy is restricted to in-frame clones and leaves out a portion. The table records 400,000 or so clones, roughly nine tenths of them present only once. The treatment: 19 received Ad26.COV2.S at low or high dose, single or two shots; 5 received placebo; per-sample allocation not given. Sampling was performed 63 days after the first vaccine or placebo injection. The sample originates from a study of Ad26.COV2.S vaccination and SARS-CoV-2 variants. About the study: As a participant in COV1001, the donor was in the Ad26.COV2.S trial arm. Ad26.COV2.S was injected intramuscularly once or twice, 56 days apart.

Findings and caveats of the study: Relative to placebo recipients, vaccine recipients exhibited elevated spike-specific TCR breadth.

The V end was cut by 5 bases, the J end by 3 bases, with 9 bases between. The germline V gene encodes CDR1 KGHDR and CDR2 SFDVKD. This CDR3 region has 13 residues. The TCR was taken from a person aged 18 to 59 who received the Ad26.COV2.S COVID-19 vaccine or a placebo. The chain uses TRBV24-1 and TRBJ1-2; D perhaps matches TRBD1 (5 bases). This specimen consisted of peripheral blood, obtained in a trial of Ad26.COV2.S vaccine versus placebo. CDR3 DNA sequence: TGTGCCACCAGTGGGCCGGGGGACTATGGCTACACCTTC. Its protein product is CATSGPGDYGYTF.